The present T cell receptor beta chain was sequenced within a study of blood T cell repertoires in COVID-19. On the study more broadly: Nucleic acid was either cDNA or gDNA, and it came from T cells, B-cell-depleted T cells, or PBMCs.

Original data processing: Estimation of nucleated cell counts relied on the amplification of reference gene primers. Sequencing used immunoSEQ multiplex PCR; TCRdb keeps in-frame clones, though not all of them. The V and J calls and clone size come from that table; D and trimming were worked out from the DNA. The sample records fewer than 350,000 clones, approximately 88% being singletons. Per the germline V gene, CDR1 is SEHNR and CDR2 is FQNEAQ (reference sequence). Trimming shortened V by 2 bases and J by 3 bases, and 8 bases separated the two germline ends. This CDR3 contains 14 residues. Residents of under 25 US areas, aged 18 to 89 years, made up the participants. Participants had their cohort set by participant-reported clinical history.

This TCR came from a man aged 55 to 70 who had recovered from COVID-19. This chain joins TRBV7-9 and TRBJ1-3, with D possibly being TRBD1 (5 bases). Source material: PBMCs or T cells enriched from blood (not recorded which). CDR3 loop: CASSLLRDGNTIYF. Here the CDR3 DNA reads TGTGCCAGCAGCTTACTCAGGGATGGAAACACCATATATTTT.